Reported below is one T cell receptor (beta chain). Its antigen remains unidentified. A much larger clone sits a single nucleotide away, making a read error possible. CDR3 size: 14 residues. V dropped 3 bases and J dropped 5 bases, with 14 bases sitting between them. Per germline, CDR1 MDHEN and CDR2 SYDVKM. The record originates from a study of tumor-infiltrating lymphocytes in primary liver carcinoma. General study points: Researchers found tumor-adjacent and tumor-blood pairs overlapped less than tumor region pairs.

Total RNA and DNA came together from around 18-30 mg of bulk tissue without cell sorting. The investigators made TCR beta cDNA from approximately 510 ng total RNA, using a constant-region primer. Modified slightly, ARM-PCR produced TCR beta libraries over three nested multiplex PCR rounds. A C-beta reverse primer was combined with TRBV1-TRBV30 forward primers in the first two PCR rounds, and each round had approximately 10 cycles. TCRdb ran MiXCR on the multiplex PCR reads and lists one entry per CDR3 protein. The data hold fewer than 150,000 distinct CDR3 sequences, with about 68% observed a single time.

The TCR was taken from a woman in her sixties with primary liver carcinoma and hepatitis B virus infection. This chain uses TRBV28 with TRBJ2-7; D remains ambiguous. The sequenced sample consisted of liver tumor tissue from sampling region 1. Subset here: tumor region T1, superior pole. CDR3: CASSLAVRPHEQYF. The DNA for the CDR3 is TGTGCCAGCAGTTTGGCGGTAAGGCCGCACGAGCAGTACTTC. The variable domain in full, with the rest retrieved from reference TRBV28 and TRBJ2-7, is DVKVTQSSRYLVKRTGEKVFLECVQDMDHENMFWYRQDPGLGLRLIYFSYDVKMKEKGDIPEGYSVSREKKERFSLILESASTNQTSMYLCASSLAVRPHEQYFGPGTRLTVT.